Presented here are 11 T cell receptor beta chains from one specimen sequenced in a study of blood T cell repertoires in COVID-19. Method: immunoSEQ multiplex PCR; TCRdb's copy keeps in-frame clones and lacks some. The sample consists of more than 150,000 clones, 70% to 90% of them appearing once. The sample comprised peripheral blood. The receptor set was obtained from a man in his forties with active or convalescent COVID-19.

The chain carries TRBV9 and TRBJ2-5; tentatively, D is TRBD2 (6 bases). CDR3 length equals 15 residues. With 4 bases removed from V and 5 bases from J, the gap between germline ends came to 18 bases. Per the germline V gene, CDR1 is SGDLS and CDR2 is YYNGEE. The DNA of the CDR3 is TGTGCCAGCAGCCTAATTGGAGGGGTGGGGGAGACCCAGTACTTC. Protein sequence: CASSLIGGVGETQYF.

The chain employs TRBV7-3 and TRBJ2-7; 10 bases agree with TRBD1. V shed 4 bases and J 7 bases; nucleotides not matched to a gene: 7. Germline values: CDR1 SGHTA, CDR2 FQGTGA. The CDR3 has 14 residues. The CDR3 loop reads CASSSGTGAREQYF. The CDR3 DNA follows: TGTGCCAGCAGCTCCGGGACAGGGGCGAGGGAGCAGTACTTC. Full variable domain (remainder filled in from reference TRBV7-3 and TRBJ2-7): GAGVSQTPSNKVTEKGKYVELRCDPISGHTALYWYRQSLGQGPEFLIYFQGTGAADDSGLPNDRFFAVRPEGSVSTLKIQRTERGDSAVYLCASSSGTGAREQYFGPGTRLTVT.

The rearrangement uses TRBV6-5 and TRBJ1-1, with 7 positions matching TRBD1. V lost 6 bases and J lost 5; bases outside the gene matches: 9. The CDR3 totals 14 residues. Germline V CDR1 and CDR2: MNHEY, SVGAGI. Here the CDR3 DNA reads TGTGCCAGCAGGCGGACAGGCGAGTATACTGAAGCTTTCTTT. This translates into CASRRTGEYTEAFF.

The CDR3, as DNA: TGTGCCAGCAGCAACCGGGACACCCGAAGGAATGAGCAGTTCTTC. It translates to CASSNRDTRRNEQFF. The chain uses TRBV7-9 and TRBJ2-1; D might be TRBD1 (6 bases). The CDR3 extends over 15 amino acids. Looked up from germline, CDR1 is SEHNR and CDR2 is FQNEAQ (reference sequence). With 5 bases removed from V and 7 bases from J, the gap between germline ends came to 18 bases.

This clone was counted a single time. The chain has TRBV7-9 and TRBJ1-4; D remains unclear. The CDR3 contains 14 residues. Germline lookup yields CDR1 SEHNR and CDR2 FQNEAQ (reference sequence). V lost 5 bases to trimming and J lost 7 bases, with 14 bases between them. CDR3 residues: CASSPPRLPEKLFF. DNA for the CDR3: TGTGCCAGCAGCCCTCCAAGACTACCTGAAAAACTGTTTTTT.

The V gene is TRBV6-5, the J gene TRBJ2-1; 10 nucleotides agree with TRBD1. Trimming took 8 bases from V and 4 from J; bases not matched to a gene: 2. Germline lookup yields CDR1 MNHEY and CDR2 SVGAGI. This CDR3 region has 13 residues. The CDR3 loop is CASGQGGYNEQFF. The CDR3 bases are TGTGCCAGCGGACAGGGGGGGTACAATGAGCAGTTCTTC.

In nucleotides, the CDR3 is TGTGCCAGCAGGCAGGGTATCGGAAACACCATATATTTT. It codes for CASRQGIGNTIYF. V usage is TRBV12-3 or TRBV12-4 and J usage is TRBJ1-3, with a possible D match to TRBD1 (5 bases). The CDR3 contains 13 residues. V lost 6 bases and J lost 4, with 10 bases in between.

The chain recombines TRBV2 with TRBJ2-7, with 7 bases fitting TRBD1. The CDR3 runs 14 residues. J lost 5 bases, V lost 9 bases, and 13 bases had no gene match. Germline V lookup: CDR1 SNHLY, CDR2 FYNNEI. The CDR3 sequence is CARRDRAGFNEQYF. The DNA for the CDR3 is TGTGCCAGACGAGACAGGGCCGGTTTCAACGAGCAGTACTTC.

This clone appeared once. The J gene is TRBJ2-1, the V gene TRBV7-3; D is uncertain. The CDR3 totals 12 residues. The germline V and J ends were trimmed by 1 base and 9 bases, with 7 bases remaining between them. In germline, CDR1 is SGHTA, CDR2 FQGTGA. CDR3 residues: CASSLNGGEQFF. CDR3 sequence (DNA): TGTGCCAGCAGCTTAAACGGCGGTGAGCAGTTCTTC.

This sequence joins TRBV29-1 and TRBJ2-7, with a tentative D call TRBD2 (6 bases). The ends were cut back, 6 bases at V and 6 bases at J, with 21 bases in the middle. CDR3 length: 14 residues. The germline V gene has CDR1 SQVTM and CDR2 ANQGSEA. The CDR3 DNA sequence: TGCAGCGTCTCAAAACTAGCACCCTCGAGCGAGCAGTACTTC. Residues: CSVSKLAPSSEQYF.

J is TRBJ1-1 and V is TRBV5-1, with D tentatively TRBD1 (6 bases). The CDR3 has 14 amino acids. V lost 0 bases to trimming and J lost 4 bases, with 10 bases between them. Germline lookup yields CDR1 SGHRS and CDR2 YFSETQ. In DNA form, the CDR3 reads TGCGCCAGCAGCTTGGGACAGGTCGTCACTGAAGCTTTCTTT. It specifies CASSLGQVVTEAFF.